This entry features one TCR beta chain sequence. Its matching antigen is unknown. The record originates from a study of long-term antiretroviral therapy in people with HIV. The assay used was immunoSEQ (version v3.0), run at survey level. Clones were sequenced by immunoSEQ multiplex PCR, and TCRdb holds only the in-frame ones, with some missing. In the table there are roughly 15,000 clones, approximately 90% of which are singletons. Germline assignment: CDR1 SGHRS and CDR2 YFSETQ. Between the trimmed V and J ends, which lost 6 bases and 2 bases, there was a span of 17 bases. This CDR3 spans 16 amino acids. Study-wide points: Clones expanded before ART dominated the repertoire at all time points.

This chain joins TRBV5-1 and TRBJ2-2; tentative D call: TRBD2 (6 bases). The sequencing here drew on unsorted PBMCs, taken 6.9 years after starting antiretroviral therapy. The receptor comes from a man aged 50-60 years with HIV. DNA of the CDR3: TGCGCCAGCACTTCCCTCGGGGGACGAAACACCGGGGAGCTGTTTTTT. This sequence encodes CASTSLGGRNTGELFF.